One sample yielded the 32 T cell receptor beta chains listed below, sequenced in a study of control samples from healthy donors and cancer patients. The method was immunoSEQ multiplex PCR; TCRdb's version includes in-frame clones alone and lacks a portion of them. The sample lists around 130,000 clones, over 75% occurring once. Sequenced: blood. Source of these receptors: a man aged 50 or older in good health.

The chain uses TRBV5-1 and TRBJ2-7, with D unresolved. This CDR3 spans 15 amino acids. With 4 bases removed from V and 3 bases from J, the gap between germline ends came to 17 bases. The germline V gene encodes CDR1 SGHRS and CDR2 YFSETQ. The CDR3 DNA is TGCGCCAGCAGCATTTCAGGATTAGTGGGCTACGAGCAGTACTTC. The encoded protein is CASSISGLVGYEQYF.

This clone turned up a few times. CDR3 in DNA: TGTGCCAGCAGCTTAGGGACAGGGGGCCCGGTACTCTACGAGCAGTACTTC. It specifies CASSLGTGGPVLYEQYF. This chain uses TRBV5-6 with TRBJ2-7, with 12 positions matching TRBD1. J was trimmed by 3 bases and V by 2 bases; bases with no gene match: 9. Germline-derived CDR1 and CDR2 are SGHDT and YYEEEE. This CDR3 spans 17 amino acids.

In DNA, the CDR3 is TGTGCCAGCTCACCACCCGGAGAGACTGGAAACACCATATATTTT. Translated, it gives CASSPPGETGNTIYF. V and J are TRBV18 and TRBJ1-3; unclear D gene. Per the germline V gene, CDR1 is KGHSH and CDR2 is LQKENI. V was shortened by 0 bases and J by 2 bases, with 8 bases between the two germline ends. CDR3 length: 15 residues. Using reference TRBV18 and TRBJ1-3 for the parts outside the CDR3, the full variable domain is NAGVMQNPRHLVRRRGQEARLRCSPMKGHSHVYWYRQLPEEGLKFMVYLQKENIIDESGMPKERFSAEFPKEGPSILRIQQVVRGDSAAYFCASSPPGETGNTIYFGEGSWLTVV.

The rearrangement uses TRBV21-1 and TRBJ2-7; TRBD2, the D gene given by the table, was not confirmed from the DNA. TRBV21-1 is deemed a pseudogene. This CDR3 has 17 amino acids. The CDR3 region has the DNA TGTGCCAGCAGCCCAATCCCCGCGGCGGAAGAGTCCTACGAGCAGTACTTC. Its translation: CASSPIPAAEESYEQYF.

This clone appeared a few times. The gene calls are TRBV19 and TRBJ2-5; 11 positions agree with TRBD2. With 2 bases clipped from V and 9 bases from J, the junction kept 8 bases outside the gene matches. Germline CDR1 reads LNHDA; CDR2 reads SQIVND (reference sequence). There are 15 residues in the CDR3. The CDR3 is CASSITSGGQGAQYF. DNA for the CDR3: TGTGCCAGTAGTATAACTAGCGGGGGCCAAGGGGCCCAGTACTTC.

The DNA for the CDR3 is TGTGCCAGCAGCTTTCTCACCGGGGGGGGCCGGTCAGATACGCAGTATTTT. This sequence encodes CASSFLTGGGRSDTQYF. The chain joins TRBV7-3 to TRBJ2-3; 8 nucleotides align to TRBD2. The CDR3 spans 17 residues. The ends lost 3 bases at V and 4 bases at J; junction bases unmatched: 12. Germline V gene lookup returns CDR1 SGHTA and CDR2 FQGTGA.

Here the CDR3 DNA reads TGTGCCAGCAGCTTAGGTGCGGGGTCGGACACTGAAGCTTTCTTT. Translation: CASSLGAGSDTEAFF. This chain uses TRBV7-3 with TRBJ1-1; D gene unclear. The CDR3 totals 15 residues. Per germline, CDR1 SGHTA and CDR2 FQGTGA. V was shortened by 2 bases and J by 3 bases, with 13 bases between the two germline ends.

The chain uses TRBV3-1 (or the pseudogene TRBV3-2) and TRBJ2-7; 7 bases are a match to TRBD2. Germline V gene lookup returns CDR1 LGHDT and CDR2 YNNKEL (reference sequence). CDR3 size: 13 residues. The V segment lost 5 bases and the J segment 11 bases; nucleotides outside the gene matches: 12. DNA for the CDR3: TGTGCCAGCAGCAGGAAGCCGGGGGGTTTTAAGTACTTC. It is translated as CASSRKPGGFKYF.

The chain has TRBV14 and TRBJ2-1, with 9 bases aligning to TRBD2. Germline V gives CDR1 SGHDN, CDR2 FVKESK. The CDR3 consists of 17 residues. J gave up 6 bases and V 0 bases, and 9 bases lay outside the gene matches. The DNA of the CDR3 is TGTGCCAGCAGCCAAGAGGCTAGCGGGGTCCGCTGCAATGAGCAGTTCTTC. Amino acids: CASSQEASGVRCNEQFF.

This chain connects TRBV10-2 to TRBJ1-1, with 8 bases identical to TRBD1. CDR1 WSHSY and CDR2 SAAADI come from the germline V gene. The CDR3 totals 13 residues. Losses at the gene ends were 6 bases for V and 7 bases for J; bases not matched to a gene: 7. The CDR3 bases are TGCGCCAGCAGCGACAGGGGAGGTGTTGAAGCTTTCTTT. Protein: CASSDRGGVEAFF.

This clone has just a few counts. This chain joins TRBV5-1 and TRBJ2-1; D may match TRBD1 or TRBD2 (5 bases each). The CDR3 is made up of 15 amino acids. V was pared by 7 bases and J by 2 bases, with 16 bases between. CDR1 is SGHRS, CDR2 YFSETQ, per germline. The CDR3 sequence is CASSLGRVAYNEQFF. In nucleotides, the CDR3 is TGCGCCAGCTCCCTGGGGCGGGTGGCCTACAATGAGCAGTTCTTC.

To note about this clone: At the DNA level, this CDR3 is encoded by other sequences in the same sample as well. The V gene is TRBV4-1, the J gene TRBJ2-5; 16 nucleotides line up with TRBD2. The junction had 3 bases not matched to a gene; V was cut back by 0 bases and J by 2 bases. CDR1 is MGHRA and CDR2 is YSYEKL in the germline V gene. The CDR3 contains 18 residues. This CDR3 reads CASSQDLGLAGGQETQYF. The CDR3 nucleotides read TGCGCCAGCAGCCAAGATCTGGGACTAGCGGGGGGGCAAGAGACCCAGTACTTC.

The V gene is TRBV7-9, the J gene TRBJ2-7, with D perhaps TRBD1 (5 bases). Germline loops: CDR1 SEHNR, CDR2 FQNEAQ (reference sequence). This CDR3 is 16 amino acids long. The V end was cut by 4 bases, the J end by 5 bases, with 21 bases between. The CDR3 loop is CASSSPRNSPGNEQYF. The CDR3 nucleotides read TGTGCCAGCAGCTCCCCCCGTAACAGTCCAGGGAACGAGCAGTACTTC.

This chain links TRBV5-1 with TRBJ2-1; D possibly corresponds to TRBD2 (8 bases). Germline values: CDR1 SGHRS, CDR2 YFSETQ. Trimming cost V 4 bases and J 4 bases, with 21 bases left between them. The CDR3 covers 17 residues. Written as DNA, the CDR3 is TGCGCCAGCAGCCCGCGGGAGGTCGGGACAGTTTACAATGAGCAGTTCTTC. Translating it yields CASSPREVGTVYNEQFF.

This chain joins TRBV6-5 and TRBJ2-5, with D perhaps matching TRBD2 (6 bases). V was cut by 4 bases and J by 5 bases, with 8 bases left in between. CDR1 and CDR2 from the germline V gene are MNHEY and SVGAGI. This CDR3 contains 12 residues. The CDR3 spells CASSLRGETQYF. The CDR3, as DNA: TGTGCCAGCAGTTTACGGGGGGAGACCCAGTACTTC.

The chain has TRBV14 and TRBJ1-2; no clear D gene. V was trimmed by 1 base and J by 4 bases, leaving 19 bases between them. The CDR3 is 17 amino acids. Germline loops: CDR1 SGHDN, CDR2 FVKESK. CDR3: CASSQGLGGPPLYGYTF. In DNA form, the CDR3 reads TGTGCCAGCAGCCAAGGTCTGGGTGGGCCACCGCTCTATGGCTACACCTTC.

This chain links TRBV14 with TRBJ2-5; D remains unclear. The germline V gene encodes CDR1 SGHDN and CDR2 FVKESK. This CDR3 region has 13 residues. The V and J ends lost 1 base and 2 bases respectively, with 5 bases between them. CDR3 DNA sequence: TGTGCCAGCAGCCAAGCTTTGCAAGAGACCCAGTACTTC. Translating gives CASSQALQETQYF.

The table lists this clone with a few counts. The chain has TRBV28 and TRBJ1-4; D ambiguous. The CDR3 loop spans 10 amino acids. In germline, CDR1 is MDHEN, CDR2 SYDVKM. V shed 7 bases and J shed 10 bases, with 7 bases lying between them. As DNA, the CDR3 is TGTGCCAGCATGGCGGGAAAACTGTTTTTT. Its translation: CASMAGKLFF.

The chain carries TRBV6-5 and TRBJ2-7; 10 nucleotides match TRBD1. This CDR3 spans 14 amino acids. Germline CDR1 is MNHEY and CDR2 is SVGAGI. Losses at the gene ends were 5 bases for V and 5 bases for J; bases not matched to a gene: 6. The CDR3 sequence is CASSPGTGVNEQYF. The CDR3 DNA reads TGTGCCAGCAGTCCCGGGACAGGGGTGAACGAGCAGTACTTC.

The chain links TRBV4-1 to TRBJ2-2; 10 bases align to TRBD1. Unmatched junction bases numbered 12, after V lost 3 bases and J lost 5 bases. CDR1 is MGHRA, CDR2 YSYEKL, per germline. This CDR3 has 18 residues. The CDR3 protein is CASSHPRTGGTMTGELFF. CDR3 DNA: TGCGCCAGCAGCCACCCTCGGACAGGGGGGACGATGACCGGGGAGCTGTTTTTT.

V usage is TRBV14 and J usage is TRBJ1-1, with no clear D. The CDR3 has 15 residues. Trimming left V 6 bases short and J 0 bases short, with 14 bases between. Per germline, CDR1 SGHDN and CDR2 FVKESK. The CDR3 DNA is TGTGCCAGCAGTCTCCTCGGCAGCATGAACACTGAAGCTTTCTTT. Protein sequence: CASSLLGSMNTEAFF.

Details on this clone: At one of its ends the junction is not consistent with the germline gene, which may arise from a read error. The genes are TRBV7-7 and TRBJ2-7; 9 bases are shared with TRBD1. The CDR3 is 14 residues long. Germline V lookup: CDR1 SSHAT, CDR2 FNYEAQ (reference sequence). CDR3 in amino acids: CASSSGTGNYEQYF. The CDR3 DNA reads as TGTGCTAGCAGCTCAGGGACAGGGAACTACGAGCAGTACTTC.

This chain links TRBV2 with TRBJ1-6; perhaps TRBD1 as D (5 bases). V was shortened by 8 bases and J by 6 bases, with 17 bases between the two germline ends. The CDR3 loop spans 15 amino acids. Germline lookup yields CDR1 SNHLY and CDR2 FYNNEI. The CDR3 loop reads CASGLQTGGNSPLHF. In nucleotides, the CDR3 is TGTGCCAGCGGCCTCCAGACCGGGGGTAATTCACCCCTCCACTTT. Combining the CDR3 with reference TRBV2 and TRBJ1-6 gives the whole variable domain EPEVTQTPSHQVTQMGQEVILRCVPISNHLYFYWYRQILGQKVEFLVSFYNNEISEKSEIFDDQFSVERPDGSNFTLKIRSTKLEDSAMYFCASGLQTGGNSPLHFGNGTRLTVT.

This clone was seen once. The V and J genes are TRBV5-1 and TRBJ1-3; D is perhaps TRBD1 (5 bases). The CDR3 length is 14 residues. The V end lost 3 bases, the J end lost 3 bases, and 10 bases lay between the germline ends. CDR1 and CDR2 from the germline V gene are SGHRS and YFSETQ. The CDR3 DNA is TGCGCCAGCAGCTCGGCAGGGAATGGAAACACCATATATTTT. It translates to CASSSAGNGNTIYF.

CDR3 sequence: CASSQLSTGTPAETQYF. As DNA, the CDR3 is TGTGCCAGCAGCCAATTATCAACCGGGACACCTGCGGAGACCCAGTACTTC. V usage is TRBV7-9 and J usage is TRBJ2-5; D perhaps matches TRBD1 (6 bases). The CDR3 contains 17 residues. CDR1 and CDR2 (germline): SEHNR, FQNEAQ (reference sequence). The V and J ends lost 5 bases and 5 bases respectively, with 24 bases between them.

J is TRBJ1-2 and V is TRBV30, with D perhaps matching TRBD1 (5 bases). CDR1 GTSNPN and CDR2 SVGIG come from the germline V gene (reference sequence). The CDR3 contains 17 residues. Trimming took 1 base from V and 0 from J, leaving 18 bases between them. As DNA, the CDR3 is TGTGCCTGGAGTGCCGGGACTCTTCCACGGGCTAACTATGGCTACACCTTC. Protein product: CAWSAGTLPRANYGYTF.

The chain recombines TRBV12-1 with TRBJ1-5; the table's D call TRBD1 went unverified against the DNA. TRBV12-1 is labeled a pseudogene. The CDR3 runs 16 residues. In DNA, the CDR3 is TGTGCCAGCAGCTTTAGATACAGGGGCAGCAATCAGCCCCAGCATTTT. Amino acids: CASSFRYRGSNQPQHF.

The V and J genes are TRBV28 and TRBJ1-6, with 10 bases identical to TRBD1. Germline values: CDR1 MDHEN, CDR2 SYDVKM. V was clipped by 5 bases and J by 8 bases; unmatched bases: 3. The length of the CDR3 is 14 residues. The CDR3 loop is CASSPGTGDSPLHF. CDR3 sequence (DNA): TGTGCCAGCAGTCCCGGGACAGGGGATTCACCCCTCCACTTT.

The J gene is TRBJ2-3, the V gene TRBV9, with D maybe TRBD1 (5 bases). Germline CDR1 reads SGDLS; CDR2 reads YYNGEE. This CDR3 spans 17 amino acids. The V and J ends lost 2 bases and 0 bases respectively, with 16 bases between them. Here the CDR3 DNA reads TGTGCCAGCAGCGTCTGGGCAGGGTTAGGTAGCACAGATACGCAGTATTTT. Amino acid sequence: CASSVWAGLGSTDTQYF. The full variable domain, rest sourced from reference TRBV9 and TRBJ2-3, is DSGVTQTPKHLITATGQRVTLRCSPRSGDLSVYWYQQSLDQGLQFLIQYYNGEERAKGNILERFSAQQFPDLHSELNLSSLELGDSALYFCASSVWAGLGSTDTQYFGPGTRLTVL.

The chain joins TRBV6-1 to TRBJ2-1; D not resolved. The germline CDR1 and CDR2 sequences are MNHNS and SASEGT. Trimming took off 2 bases at V and 7 bases at J, with 9 bases between the two ends. This CDR3 region has 13 residues. CDR3 bases: TGTGCCAGCAGTGAACCTCCACTTAATGAGCAGTTCTTC. Amino acid sequence: CASSEPPLNEQFF.

DNA of the CDR3: TGTGCCATCAGTGAGATGGGCAGCCAAAATTCACCCCTCCACTTT. It codes for CAISEMGSQNSPLHF. The genes are TRBV10-3 and TRBJ1-6, with D uncertain. This CDR3 comprises 15 residues. Trimming took off 2 bases at V and 7 bases at J, with 12 bases between the two ends. In germline, CDR1 is ENHRY, CDR2 SYGVKD.

The J gene is TRBJ1-5, the V gene TRBV28, with 9 bases fitting TRBD1. The CDR3 contains 15 residues. V gave up 2 bases and J gave up 6 bases; unmatched junction bases: 5. Germline assignment: CDR1 MDHEN and CDR2 SYDVKM. The CDR3 sequence: CASSLHRGLSQPQHF. The CDR3 nucleotides are TGTGCCAGCAGTTTACACAGGGGGCTTAGTCAGCCCCAGCATTTT.